This T cell receptor beta chain was sequenced during a study of shared clonotypes between healthy human individuals. About the study: A couple of female and three male donors aged 18 to 49 were enrolled. Findings and limits, study-wide: The authors expected sequencing depth to affect clonotype sharing among donors.

In the authors' workflow: From ImmunoSEQ came sequences covering only the junction and carrying no quality scores, so filtering differed. Produced via immunoSEQ multiplex PCR; TCRdb's table is partial and in-frame only. V, J and clone size reflect that table, while D and trimming were determined from the DNA. The sample carries approximately 460,000 clones, approximately 77% recorded once. Germline V gene sequence: CDR1 SGHTA, CDR2 FQGNSA. After removal of 3 bases from V and 3 bases from J, the junction contained 3 bases not matched to a gene. This CDR3 is 14 amino acids long. With regard to this clone: No antigen is known for it.

This chain connects TRBV7-2 to TRBJ2-7; 9 bases map to TRBD1. This receptor was taken from a woman in her thirties or forties in good health. Some clones in this sample may be carry-over from other donors' samples. Sequenced input: PBMCs. As DNA, the CDR3 is TGTGCCAGCAGCTTTCGACAGGGGGTCTACGAGCAGTACTTC. It codes for CASSFRQGVYEQYF.